This is a list of T cell receptor beta chains from one sample in a study of breast tumors, draining lymph nodes, adjacent tissues. TCRdb re-derived calls from the multiplex PCR reads in MiXCR, one entry per CDR3 protein. The data show 150,000 or so distinct CDR3 sequences, 25% to 40% seen once. Input material: axillary lymph node tissue. These receptors originate from a female donor with breast cancer. Some clones in this sample may be carry-over from other donors' samples. The CDR3 runs from the conserved cysteine through the conserved F or W. Each record gives: clone size, J gene, V gene, D gene, CDR3 DNA, CDR3 protein. D genes are given only for firm matches. The size entry is marked missing in some rows and otherwise reads once, few, many or a size class.

abundance: many
j_gene: TRBJ1-2
v_gene: TRBV5-4
d_gene: .
CDR3nt: TGTGCCAGCAGGGCTGTGGGGGGGGAGTATGGCTACACCTTC
CDR3aa: CASRAVGGEYGYTF

abundance: many
j_gene: TRBJ2-7
v_gene: TRBV27
d_gene: TRBD2
CDR3nt: TGTGCCAGCAGTCCCCACGGGGGGAGCTCCTACGAGCAGTACTTC
CDR3aa: CASSPHGGSSYEQYF

abundance: many
j_gene: TRBJ2-3
v_gene: TRBV13
d_gene: TRBD2
CDR3nt: TGTGCCAGCGACGGGGGGAACCCCACAGATACGCAGTATTTT
CDR3aa: CASDGGNPTDTQYF

abundance: few
j_gene: TRBJ1-5
v_gene: TRBV28
d_gene: .
CDR3nt: TGTGCCAGCAGCCCAACAGGGTCTCGCAATCAGCCCCAGCATTTT
CDR3aa: CASSPTGSRNQPQHF

abundance: many
j_gene: TRBJ2-3
v_gene: TRBV3-1
d_gene: TRBD2
CDR3nt: TGTGCCAGCAGAATTAGCGGGGGGGTCGCAGATACGCAGTATTTT
CDR3aa: CASRISGGVADTQYF

abundance: many
j_gene: TRBJ2-5
v_gene: TRBV5-8
d_gene: .
CDR3nt: TGTGCCAGCAGCCTAGGATCCTTAGAGACCCAGTACTTC
CDR3aa: CASSLGSLETQYF

abundance: .
j_gene: TRBJ2-2
v_gene: TRBV4-2
d_gene: .
CDR3nt: TGTGCCAGCAGCCAAGTTGCAGGGATTATCGGGGAGCTGTTTTTT
CDR3aa: CASSQVAGIIGELFF

abundance: many
j_gene: TRBJ2-7
v_gene: TRBV5-1
d_gene: TRBD2
CDR3nt: TGCGCCAGCAGCTTGGGACTAGCGGGGGGCAACTACGAGCAGTACTTC
CDR3aa: CASSLGLAGGNYEQYF

abundance: many
j_gene: TRBJ2-7
v_gene: TRBV24-1
d_gene: TRBD2
CDR3nt: TGTGCCACCAGTGTCCGAGCGGGAGGTGTATACGAGCAGTACTTC
CDR3aa: CATSVRAGGVYEQYF

abundance: once
j_gene: TRBJ2-7
v_gene: TRBV9
d_gene: .
CDR3nt: TGTGCCAGCAGCGTAGAGAGGGGTAGCGAGCAGTACTTC
CDR3aa: CASSVERGSEQYF

abundance: many
j_gene: TRBJ2-1
v_gene: TRBV6-4
d_gene: TRBD2
CDR3nt: TGTGCCAGCAGTGACTCCGGGGGGAGGAGCTCCTACAATGAGCAGTTCTTC
CDR3aa: CASSDSGGRSSYNEQFF

abundance: once
j_gene: TRBJ2-7
v_gene: TRBV9
d_gene: TRBD1
CDR3nt: TGTGCCAGCAGCGGTCAGGGGGCGCAAGAGCAGTACTTC
CDR3aa: CASSGQGAQEQYF

abundance: many
j_gene: TRBJ2-7
v_gene: TRBV7-8
d_gene: .
CDR3nt: TGTGCCAGCAGCTTACCTCCTGGCAGGGGCTACGAGCAGTACTTC
CDR3aa: CASSLPPGRGYEQYF

abundance: .
j_gene: TRBJ2-1
v_gene: TRBV29-1
d_gene: .
CDR3nt: TGCAGCGCTCAGGAGTTGGTGCAGTTCTTC
CDR3aa: CSAQELVQFF

abundance: .
j_gene: TRBJ2-1
v_gene: TRBV27
d_gene: .
CDR3nt: TGTGCCACCAGATTGGCCCCGAGCTCCTACAATGAGCAGTTCTTC
CDR3aa: CATRLAPSSYNEQFF

abundance: many
j_gene: TRBJ2-7
v_gene: TRBV20-1
d_gene: .
CDR3nt: TGCAGTGCTAGAGATCAAACAGGGCGGTACGAGCAGTACTTC
CDR3aa: CSARDQTGRYEQYF

abundance: many
j_gene: TRBJ2-2
v_gene: TRBV9
d_gene: .
CDR3nt: TGTGCCAGCAGCGTAGAGGTCCTGGGGACCGGGGAGCTGTTTTTT
CDR3aa: CASSVEVLGTGELFF

abundance: many
j_gene: TRBJ1-6
v_gene: TRBV28
d_gene: .
CDR3nt: TGTGCCAGCATCCCTCTGGGCCAGGGTTCACCCCTCCACTTT
CDR3aa: CASIPLGQGSPLHF

abundance: .
j_gene: TRBJ2-2
v_gene: TRBV10-3
d_gene: .
CDR3nt: TGTGCCATCAGTGAAGTGACACCTCTCGTCGGGGAGCTGTTTTTT
CDR3aa: CAISEVTPLVGELFF

abundance: .
j_gene: TRBJ1-2
v_gene: TRBV12-3/TRBV12-4
d_gene: .
CDR3nt: TGTGCCAGCAGTTCGGGGGCCATCTATGGCTACACCTTC
CDR3aa: CASSSGAIYGYTF

abundance: .
j_gene: TRBJ2-5
v_gene: TRBV7-9
d_gene: TRBD1
CDR3nt: TGTGCCAGCAGCGTCCGGGACAGGGAAGAGACCCAGTACTTC
CDR3aa: CASSVRDREETQYF

abundance: many
j_gene: TRBJ2-7
v_gene: TRBV24-1
d_gene: .
CDR3nt: TGTGCCACCAGTGACGGGCCTCAGGGGCTCGAGCAGTACTTC
CDR3aa: CATSDGPQGLEQYF

abundance: many
j_gene: TRBJ2-7
v_gene: TRBV7-9
d_gene: .
CDR3nt: TGTGCCAGCAGCCAGGACCTCTACGAGCAGTACTTC
CDR3aa: CASSQDLYEQYF

abundance: many
j_gene: TRBJ2-4
v_gene: TRBV2
d_gene: TRBD2
CDR3nt: TGTGCCAGCAGCCCCCCGTCAGCGGGGGGGCTAGCCAAAAACATTCAGTACTTC
CDR3aa: CASSPPSAGGLAKNIQYF

abundance: many
j_gene: TRBJ1-6
v_gene: TRBV5-1
d_gene: .
CDR3nt: TGCGCCAGCAGCTTGGAAGGGACAAGCCTTTCCCCCCTCCACTTT
CDR3aa: CASSLEGTSLSPLHF

abundance: many
j_gene: TRBJ1-3
v_gene: TRBV28
d_gene: TRBD1
CDR3nt: TGTGCCAGCAGTTTCCCCGGGGACAGGGGAAACACCATATATTTT
CDR3aa: CASSFPGDRGNTIYF

abundance: .
j_gene: TRBJ2-3
v_gene: TRBV7-9
d_gene: .
CDR3nt: TGTGCCAGCAGCTCTGGGGCTGTGAGCACAGATACGCAGTATTTT
CDR3aa: CASSSGAVSTDTQYF

abundance: many
j_gene: TRBJ1-5
v_gene: TRBV2
d_gene: .
CDR3nt: TGTGCCAGCACTTTTTCTGCGGGAAGCAATCAGCCCCAGCATTTT
CDR3aa: CASTFSAGSNQPQHF

abundance: .
j_gene: TRBJ2-7
v_gene: TRBV24-1
d_gene: TRBD1
CDR3nt: TGTGCCGCCCTACAACGGGGGACAGGGGCTATGTACGAGCAGTACTTC
CDR3aa: CAALQRGTGAMYEQYF

abundance: many
j_gene: TRBJ2-2
v_gene: TRBV2
d_gene: TRBD1
CDR3nt: TGTGCCAGCAGTTCGACTTGGACAGGCGACACCGGGGAGCTGTTTTTT
CDR3aa: CASSSTWTGDTGELFF

abundance: many
j_gene: TRBJ1-2
v_gene: TRBV4-1
d_gene: .
CDR3nt: TGCGCCAGCAGCCCGGGCTTACAGGGAGTGAAGGGCTACACCTTC
CDR3aa: CASSPGLQGVKGYTF

abundance: many
j_gene: TRBJ2-1
v_gene: TRBV11-2
d_gene: TRBD1
CDR3nt: TGTGCCAGCAGCTTAGATGAGACAGGGTGGGATGAGCAGTTCTTC
CDR3aa: CASSLDETGWDEQFF

abundance: once
j_gene: TRBJ1-1
v_gene: TRBV6-2/TRBV6-3
d_gene: .
CDR3nt: TGTGCCAGCAGTTACGGGGGGAAGGTGAACACTGAAGCTTTCTTT
CDR3aa: CASSYGGKVNTEAFF

abundance: few
j_gene: TRBJ1-4
v_gene: TRBV24-1
d_gene: .
CDR3nt: TGTGCCACCATATCGAGACGGGCACTGTTCTTT
CDR3aa: CATISRRALFF

abundance: many
j_gene: TRBJ2-2
v_gene: TRBV5-1
d_gene: .
CDR3nt: TGCGCCAGCTGCCCCGGGACTTTCTTCACCGGGGAGCTGTTTTTT
CDR3aa: CASCPGTFFTGELFF

abundance: .
j_gene: TRBJ2-1
v_gene: TRBV10-3
d_gene: TRBD2
CDR3nt: TGTGCCATCAGGGGACTAGCGGGAGGCAATGAGCAGTTCTTC
CDR3aa: CAIRGLAGGNEQFF

abundance: few
j_gene: TRBJ2-5
v_gene: TRBV5-4
d_gene: .
CDR3nt: TGTGCCAGCAGCCTACCAGCGGCAGGTGGGGAGACCCAGTACTTC
CDR3aa: CASSLPAAGGETQYF

abundance: once
j_gene: TRBJ1-2
v_gene: TRBV6-5
d_gene: TRBD1
CDR3nt: TGTGCCAGCAGTCCTTTTGGACAGGGAAATAACTATGGCTACACCTTC
CDR3aa: CASSPFGQGNNYGYTF

abundance: many
j_gene: TRBJ2-5
v_gene: TRBV12-3/TRBV12-4
d_gene: .
CDR3nt: TGTGCCAGCAGTTTCGGGGGCCTGGAGACCCAGTACTTC
CDR3aa: CASSFGGLETQYF

abundance: .
j_gene: TRBJ1-5
v_gene: TRBV2
d_gene: .
CDR3nt: TGTGCCAGCACCCGGGAGAGCAATCAGCCCCAGCATTTT
CDR3aa: CASTRESNQPQHF

abundance: many
j_gene: TRBJ1-4
v_gene: TRBV12-3/TRBV12-4
d_gene: .
CDR3nt: TGTGCCAGCAGCATATCAGCCGGGGCTAATGAAAAACTGTTTTTT
CDR3aa: CASSISAGANEKLFF

abundance: .
j_gene: TRBJ2-1
v_gene: TRBV28
d_gene: .
CDR3nt: TGCGCCAGCAGTTTGGGGAAGGGATACTCCTACGAGCAGTTCTTC
CDR3aa: CASSLGKGYSYEQFF

abundance: .
j_gene: TRBJ2-1
v_gene: TRBV10-2
d_gene: .
CDR3nt: TGCGCCAACAGGGAGGACTGGGGGTTTTACAATGAGCAGTCCTTC
CDR3aa: CANREDWGFYNEQSF

abundance: .
j_gene: TRBJ1-1
v_gene: TRBV6-1
d_gene: .
CDR3nt: TGTGCCAGCAGTGAAATCCGTTCTGAAGCTTTCTTT
CDR3aa: CASSEIRSEAFF

abundance: many
j_gene: TRBJ2-6
v_gene: TRBV28
d_gene: .
CDR3nt: TGTGCCAGCAGCCATCCCACAGTAGCTGGGGCCAACGTCCTGACTTTC
CDR3aa: CASSHPTVAGANVLTF

abundance: many
j_gene: TRBJ2-7
v_gene: TRBV7-2
d_gene: TRBD2
CDR3nt: TGTGCCAGCAGCGAAACTAGCGTGAACGAGCAGTACTTC
CDR3aa: CASSETSVNEQYF